Below are 3 T cell receptor beta chains sequenced from a single sample in a study of blood T cell repertoires in COVID-19 (dated by TCRdb to 2020 to 2022). Library preparation was by the immunoSEQ multiplex PCR assay. TCRdb took over this immuneACCESS table, retaining in-frame rearrangements with V and J assigned. Such tables are incomplete; in checked studies, under half of the missing clones stem from an unresolved V gene, and the remainder is unexplained. Here the sample has 48,000 or so clones; 90% occur a single time. Around 3.1% of the sample belongs to the ten largest clones. The sample consisted of peripheral blood. Receptor source: a human donor in a cohort sampled during active COVID-19.

This clone was seen a handful of times. The CDR3 DNA follows: TGCGCCAGCAGCTCATCCGGGACAGAGGTACCCCTCCACTTT. Its protein is CASSSSGTEVPLHF. This rearrangement joins TRBV5-1 to TRBJ1-6; 7 bases are a match to TRBD1. The CDR3 contains 14 residues. Germline V gene data show CDR1 as SGHRS and CDR2 as YFSETQ. V dropped 3 bases and J dropped 12; count of bases not matched to a gene: 9. The full variable domain, completed using reference TRBV5-1 and TRBJ1-6, is KAGVTQTPRYLIKTRGQQVTLSCSPISGHRSVSWYQQTPGQGLQFLFEYFSETQRNKGNFPGRFSGRQFSNSRSEMNVSTLELGDSALYLCASSSSGTEVPLHFGNGTRLTVT.

The chain uses TRBV30 and TRBJ1-2; D is unresolved. This CDR3 has 11 amino acids. Trimming stripped 4 bases from V and 6 bases from J, with 9 bases between. Germline CDR1 is GTSNPN and CDR2 is SVGIG (reference sequence). The CDR3 DNA reads as TGTGCCTGGACCGAGGGAGATGGCTACACCTTC. Translated, it gives CAWTEGDGYTF.

The chain joins TRBV19 to TRBJ2-7, with D perhaps TRBD2 (6 bases). In germline, CDR1 is LNHDA, CDR2 SQIVND (reference sequence). CDR3 size: 11 residues. V lost 6 bases and J lost 5, with 8 bases in between. The CDR3 reads CASRLADEQYF. The CDR3 nucleotides read TGTGCCAGTAGACTAGCAGACGAGCAGTACTTC. Full variable domain (rest looked up from reference TRBV19 and TRBJ2-7): DGGITQSPKYLFRKEGQNVTLSCEQNLNHDAMYWYRQDPGQGLRLIYYSQIVNDFQKGDIAEGYSVSREKKESFPLTVTSAQKNPTAFYLCASRLADEQYFGPGTRLTVT.